This is a list of T cell receptor beta chains from one sample in a study of blood T cell repertoires in COVID-19. Profiling relied on immunoSEQ multiplex PCR, and the TCRdb table lists in-frame clones only, not all of them. The sample carries about 180,000 clones, roughly 85% recorded once. Material for sequencing was peripheral blood. Every receptor here comes from an older woman with acute or convalescent COVID-19. CDR3s include the opening cysteine and the closing phenylalanine or tryptophan. D genes are given only for firm matches. The size entry is marked missing in some rows and otherwise reads once, few, many or a size class.

D: TRBD1
size: -
V: TRBV5-1
J: TRBJ2-1
CDR3: CASNPMDRGPGIYNEQFF
DNA: TGCGCCAGCAACCCCATGGACAGGGGGCCCGGCATCTACAATGAGCAGTTCTTC

D: TRBD1
size: once
V: TRBV5-1
J: TRBJ1-2
CDR3: CASSATGGYGYTF
DNA: TGCGCCAGCAGCGCCACAGGGGGCTATGGCTACACCTTC

D: TRBD1
size: -
V: TRBV29-1
J: TRBJ1-3
CDR3: CSVDQGAGGNTIYF
DNA: TGCAGCGTAGACCAGGGGGCGGGTGGAAACACCATATATTTT

D: -
size: -
V: TRBV30
J: TRBJ1-2
CDR3: CAWSSLQDYGYTF
DNA: TGTGCCTGGAGTAGTCTGCAGGACTATGGCTACACCTTC

D: TRBD2
size: -
V: TRBV7-2
J: TRBJ2-7
CDR3: CASSLAGGSNPYEQYF
DNA: TGTGCCAGCAGCTTAGCGGGAGGGTCCAACCCCTACGAGCAGTACTTC

D: TRBD1
size: -
V: TRBV6-6
J: TRBJ2-7
CDR3: CASRPTGNYEQYF
DNA: TGTGCCAGCAGACCGACAGGGAACTACGAGCAGTACTTC

D: -
size: few
V: TRBV7-9
J: TRBJ1-1
CDR3: CASSQRTDNTEAFF
DNA: TGTGCCAGCAGCCAGAGGACAGACAACACTGAAGCTTTCTTT

D: TRBD2
size: -
V: TRBV7-6
J: TRBJ2-1
CDR3: CASSTSGTTTFYNEQFF
DNA: TGTGCCAGCAGTACTAGCGGGACGACCACTTTCTACAATGAGCAGTTCTTC

D: TRBD1
size: once
V: TRBV5-1
J: TRBJ2-3
CDR3: CASTGQGLTDTQYF
DNA: TGCGCCAGCACCGGACAGGGTTTGACAGATACGCAGTATTTT

D: -
size: -
V: TRBV6-1
J: TRBJ1-4
CDR3: CASSELGLGLEKLFF
DNA: TGTGCCAGCAGTGAACTTGGCCTAGGCTTAGAAAAACTGTTTTTT

D: TRBD2
size: -
V: TRBV5-1
J: TRBJ2-3
CDR3: CASSTGVGLAGGDTQYF
DNA: TGCGCCAGCAGCACTGGGGTGGGACTAGCGGGAGGAGATACGCAGTATTTT

D: -
size: -
V: TRBV15
J: TRBJ2-2
CDR3: CATSRDSYRDTGELFF
DNA: TGTGCCACCAGCAGAGATTCGTACAGGGACACCGGGGAGCTGTTTTTT

D: -
size: -
V: TRBV30
J: TRBJ2-2
CDR3: CAWRRQIYTGELFF
DNA: TGTGCCTGGAGGAGACAGATATACACCGGGGAGCTGTTTTTT

D: -
size: once
V: TRBV30
J: TRBJ2-3
CDR3: CAWTPLLDTQYF
DNA: TGTGCCTGGACCCCACTTTTGGATACGCAGTATTTT

D: TRBD1
size: -
V: TRBV19
J: TRBJ1-5
CDR3: CASSIGGTGAEPQHF
DNA: TGTGCCAGTAGTATAGGGGGGACAGGGGCAGAGCCCCAGCATTTT

D: TRBD2
size: -
V: TRBV5-4
J: TRBJ2-1
CDR3: CASSKGGSSGGNEQFF
DNA: TGTGCCAGCAGCAAAGGTGGGTCTAGCGGGGGCAATGAGCAGTTCTTC

D: TRBD2
size: few
V: TRBV24-1
J: TRBJ2-1
CDR3: CATSGGRGLHNEQFF
DNA: TGTGCCACCAGCGGGGGGAGGGGCCTCCACAATGAGCAGTTCTTC

D: -
size: few
V: TRBV24-1
J: TRBJ1-5
CDR3: CATSLPAGTQHF
DNA: TGTGCCACCAGTCTCCCGGCAGGGACCCAGCATTTT

D: TRBD2
size: -
V: TRBV7-2
J: TRBJ2-1
CDR3: CASSLSGRRDNEQFF
DNA: TGTGCCAGCAGCCTAAGCGGGAGACGGGACAATGAGCAGTTCTTC

D: TRBD1
size: -
V: TRBV19
J: TRBJ1-6
CDR3: CASSINPLGQPNSPLHF
DNA: TGTGCCAGTAGCATCAATCCTCTGGGACAGCCTAATTCACCCCTCCACTTT

D: -
size: -
V: TRBV6-5
J: TRBJ2-3
CDR3: CASARGRGTDTQYF
DNA: TGTGCCAGCGCCCGGGGAAGGGGCACAGATACGCAGTATTTT

D: TRBD1
size: -
V: TRBV7-9
J: TRBJ1-6
CDR3: CASSQQGLLGSPLHF
DNA: TGTGCCAGCAGCCAACAGGGGTTGCTCGGTTCACCCCTCCACTTT

D: TRBD2
size: -
V: TRBV7-3
J: TRBJ2-2
CDR3: CASFNSGKNTGELFF
DNA: TGTGCCAGTTTTAATAGCGGGAAGAACACCGGGGAGCTGTTTTTT

D: -
size: -
V: TRBV6-6
J: TRBJ2-6
CDR3: CASGKSGANVLTF
DNA: TGTGCCAGCGGCAAGTCTGGGGCCAACGTCCTGACTTTC

D: -
size: -
V: TRBV9
J: TRBJ1-1
CDR3: CASSVAPVNTEAFF
DNA: TGTGCCAGCAGCGTAGCCCCCGTGAACACTGAAGCTTTCTTT

D: TRBD2
size: -
V: TRBV12-5
J: TRBJ2-1
CDR3: CASGLVRGPVAGDKNEQFF
DNA: TGTGCTAGTGGTTTGGTAAGAGGTCCCGTGGCGGGAGATAAGAATGAGCAGTTCTTC

D: -
size: -
V: TRBV25-1
J: TRBJ2-2
CDR3: CASSGAGIITGELFF
DNA: TGTGCCAGCAGTGGAGCCGGGATAATCACCGGGGAGCTGTTTTTT

D: -
size: once
V: TRBV4-2
J: TRBJ2-7
CDR3: CASSPKTGSSYEQYF
DNA: TGTGCCAGCAGCCCTAAGACAGGATCCTCCTACGAGCAGTACTTC

D: -
size: -
V: TRBV6-6
J: TRBJ1-1
CDR3: CASSYLDSSEAFF
DNA: TGTGCCAGCAGTTACCTTGACAGCTCTGAAGCTTTCTTT

D: TRBD2
size: -
V: TRBV27
J: TRBJ2-1
CDR3: CASSRGLAEQFF
DNA: TGTGCCAGCAGCAGGGGACTAGCGGAGCAGTTCTTC

D: TRBD2
size: -
V: TRBV25-1
J: TRBJ2-1
CDR3: CASKGLAGGWEQFF
DNA: TGTGCCAGCAAGGGACTAGCGGGAGGTTGGGAGCAGTTCTTC

D: -
size: -
V: TRBV12-3/TRBV12-4
J: TRBJ1-1
CDR3: CASRHTVNTEAFF
DNA: TGTGCCAGCAGGCACACCGTGAACACTGAAGCTTTCTTT

D: -
size: -
V: TRBV29-1
J: TRBJ1-5
CDR3: CSASEMGGPQHF
DNA: TGCAGCGCCTCCGAGATGGGAGGGCCCCAGCATTTT

D: TRBD1
size: -
V: TRBV5-1
J: TRBJ1-1
CDR3: CASSQRQGQNTEAFF
DNA: TGCGCCAGCAGCCAACGACAGGGGCAGAACACTGAAGCTTTCTTT

D: -
size: -
V: TRBV4-1
J: TRBJ2-1
CDR3: CASSQDELAREQFF
DNA: TGCGCCAGCAGCCAAGATGAACTAGCACGTGAGCAGTTCTTC

D: -
size: -
V: TRBV6-1
J: TRBJ2-1
CDR3: CASSEVWEDLYNEQFF
DNA: TGTGCCAGCAGTGAAGTTTGGGAGGACCTATACAATGAGCAGTTCTTC

D: TRBD1
size: few
V: TRBV2
J: TRBJ2-7
CDR3: CASSDIEDRGRKEQYF
DNA: TGTGCCAGCAGTGATATAGAGGACAGGGGGAGGAAGGAGCAGTACTTC

D: TRBD2
size: -
V: TRBV29-1
J: TRBJ2-3
CDR3: CSVVVVPGGADTQYF
DNA: TGCAGCGTTGTAGTGGTCCCGGGGGGAGCAGATACGCAGTATTTT

D: -
size: -
V: TRBV19
J: TRBJ1-1
CDR3: CASRPGLQGNTEAFF
DNA: TGTGCCAGCCGACCCGGATTACAGGGGAACACTGAAGCTTTCTTT

D: -
size: -
V: TRBV10-3
J: TRBJ1-4
CDR3: CADETVTNEKLFF
DNA: TGTGCCGACGAGACAGTTACTAATGAAAAACTGTTTTTT

D: -
size: -
V: TRBV6-5
J: TRBJ1-1
CDR3: CASSTGTLNTEAFF
DNA: TGTGCCAGCAGTACCGGGACATTGAACACTGAAGCTTTCTTT

D: TRBD1
size: -
V: TRBV3-1/TRBV3-2
J: TRBJ2-5
CDR3: CASSRQGGQQETQYF
DNA: TGTGCCAGCAGTCGACAGGGGGGACAGCAAGAGACCCAGTACTTC

D: -
size: -
V: TRBV7-8
J: TRBJ1-2
CDR3: CASSLGGGGYTF
DNA: TGTGCCAGCAGCTTAGGGGGCGGAGGCTACACCTTC